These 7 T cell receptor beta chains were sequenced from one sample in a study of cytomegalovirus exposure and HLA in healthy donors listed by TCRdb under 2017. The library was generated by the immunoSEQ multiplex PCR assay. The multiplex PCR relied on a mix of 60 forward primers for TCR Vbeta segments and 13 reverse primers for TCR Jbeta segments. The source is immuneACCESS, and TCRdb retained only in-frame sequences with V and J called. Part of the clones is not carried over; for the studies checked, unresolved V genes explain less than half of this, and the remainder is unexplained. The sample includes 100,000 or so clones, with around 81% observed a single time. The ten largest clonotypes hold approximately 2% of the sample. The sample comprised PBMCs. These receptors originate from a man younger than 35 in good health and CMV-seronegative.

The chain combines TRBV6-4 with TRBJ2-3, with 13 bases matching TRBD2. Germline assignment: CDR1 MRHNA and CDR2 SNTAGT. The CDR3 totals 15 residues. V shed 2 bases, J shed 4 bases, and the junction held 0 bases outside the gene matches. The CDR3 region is CASSDTSGGADTQYF. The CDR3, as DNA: TGTGCCAGCAGTGACACTAGCGGGGGGGCAGATACGCAGTATTTT.

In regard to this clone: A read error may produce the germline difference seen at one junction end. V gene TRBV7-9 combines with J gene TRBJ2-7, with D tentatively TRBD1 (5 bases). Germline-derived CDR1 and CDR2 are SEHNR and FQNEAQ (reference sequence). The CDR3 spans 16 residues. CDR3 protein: CVSSSFSSPLGDEQYF. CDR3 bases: TGTGTCAGCAGCTCTTTTTCGTCCCCTCTAGGGGACGAGCAGTACTTC.

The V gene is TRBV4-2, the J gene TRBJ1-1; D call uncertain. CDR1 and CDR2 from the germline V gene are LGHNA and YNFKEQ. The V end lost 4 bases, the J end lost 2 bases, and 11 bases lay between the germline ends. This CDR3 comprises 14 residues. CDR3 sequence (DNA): TGTGCCAGCAGCCCCCCCGTTCCTAACACTGAAGCTTTCTTT. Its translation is CASSPPVPNTEAFF.

DNA of the CDR3: TGTGCCAGCATCCGGGACTATCTTCAAGAGACCCAGTACTTC. Translation: CASIRDYLQETQYF. The chain has TRBV6-1 and TRBJ2-5, with 7 bases matching TRBD2. The germline gives CDR1 MNHNS, CDR2 SASEGT. The CDR3 runs 14 residues. J gave up 2 bases and V 7 bases, and 7 bases lay outside the gene matches.

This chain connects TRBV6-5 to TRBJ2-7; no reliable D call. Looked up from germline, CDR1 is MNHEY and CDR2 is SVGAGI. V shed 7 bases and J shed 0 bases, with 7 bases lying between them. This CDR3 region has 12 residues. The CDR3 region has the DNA TGTGCCAGCACTTCAGACTCCTACGAGCAGTACTTC. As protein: CASTSDSYEQYF.

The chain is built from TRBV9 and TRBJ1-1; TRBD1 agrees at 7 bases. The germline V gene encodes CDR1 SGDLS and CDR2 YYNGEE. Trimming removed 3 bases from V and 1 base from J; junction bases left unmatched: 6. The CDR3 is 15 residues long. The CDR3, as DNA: TGTGCCAGCAGCGGCCCGGGACAGAGGAACACTGAAGCTTTCTTT. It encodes CASSGPGQRNTEAFF.

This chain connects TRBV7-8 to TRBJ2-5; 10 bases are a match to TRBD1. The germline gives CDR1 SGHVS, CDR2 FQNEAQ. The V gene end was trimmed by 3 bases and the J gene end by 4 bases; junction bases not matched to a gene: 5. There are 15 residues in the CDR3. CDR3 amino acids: CASSFGQGVGETQYF. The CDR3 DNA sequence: TGTGCCAGCAGCTTCGGACAGGGGGTAGGAGAGACCCAGTACTTC.